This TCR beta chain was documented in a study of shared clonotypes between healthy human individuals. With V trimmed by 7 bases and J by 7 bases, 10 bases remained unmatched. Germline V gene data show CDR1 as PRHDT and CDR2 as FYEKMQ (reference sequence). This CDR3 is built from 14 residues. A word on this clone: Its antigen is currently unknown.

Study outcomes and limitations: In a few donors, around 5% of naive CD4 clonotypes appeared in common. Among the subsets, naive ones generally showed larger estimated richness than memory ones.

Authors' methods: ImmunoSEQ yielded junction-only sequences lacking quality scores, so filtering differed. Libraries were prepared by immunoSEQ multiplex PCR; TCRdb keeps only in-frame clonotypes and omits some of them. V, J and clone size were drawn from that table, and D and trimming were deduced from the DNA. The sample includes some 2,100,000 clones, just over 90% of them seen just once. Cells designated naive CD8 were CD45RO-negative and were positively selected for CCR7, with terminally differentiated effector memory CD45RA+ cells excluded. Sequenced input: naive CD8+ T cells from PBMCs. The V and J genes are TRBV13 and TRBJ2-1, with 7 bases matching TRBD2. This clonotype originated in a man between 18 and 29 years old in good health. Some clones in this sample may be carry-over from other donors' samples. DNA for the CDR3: TGTGCCAGCACCTGGGGCGGGAGCTCGAATGAGCAGTTCTTC. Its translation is CASTWGGSSNEQFF.